What follows are 10 T cell receptor beta chains derived from one specimen sequenced in a study of blood T cell repertoires in COVID-19. Sequenced by immunoSEQ multiplex PCR; TCRdb stores in-frame clones only, minus some. The sample records about 160,000 clones, around 82% being singletons. Material: PBMCs or T cells enriched from blood (not recorded which). All receptors come from a man aged 40-50 years who had recovered from COVID-19.

The table lists this clone with a few counts. V and J are TRBV27 and TRBJ1-5; TRBD1 matches 8 bases. V dropped 6 bases and J dropped 2; count of bases not matched to a gene: 6. This CDR3 region has 15 residues. Germline CDR1 reads MNHEY; CDR2 reads SMNVEV (reference sequence). CDR3 in DNA: TGTGCCAGCAGCCCGGACAGGGCGGGCAATCAGCCCCAGCATTTT. Protein product: CASSPDRAGNQPQHF.

The chain links TRBV27 to TRBJ1-2; D is ambiguous. The V and J ends lost 6 bases and 10 bases respectively, with 18 bases between them. The CDR3 has 13 residues. Germline assignment: CDR1 MNHEY and CDR2 SMNVEV (reference sequence). The CDR3 loop reads CASSLSPPRDYTF. The CDR3 nucleotides are TGTGCCAGCAGCCTATCCCCTCCCCGGGACTACACCTTC.

The chain recombines TRBV29-1 with TRBJ1-2, with TRBD1 identical over 7 bases. CDR3 size: 14 residues. Trimming cost V 4 bases and J 4 bases; bases outside gene matches: 9. CDR1 SQVTM and CDR2 ANQGSEA come from the germline V gene. CDR3 bases: TGCAGCGTTGCCCGAACAGGGGTTCTCTATGGCTACACCTTC. Translating gives CSVARTGVLYGYTF. Filled out from reference TRBV29-1 and TRBJ1-2, the complete variable domain reads SAVISQKPSRDICQRGTSLTIQCQVDSQVTMMFWYRQQPGQSLTLIATANQGSEATYESGFVIDKFPISRPNLTFSTLTVSNMSPEDSSIYLCSVARTGVLYGYTFGSGTRLTVV.

The chain has TRBV2 and TRBJ1-5; a possible D gene is TRBD1 (5 bases). Trimming left V 5 bases short and J 4 bases short, with 12 bases between. The CDR3 contains 14 residues. From germline, CDR1 is SNHLY and CDR2 FYNNEI. CDR3 residues: CASSYQGGNQPQHF. The CDR3 DNA is TGTGCCAGCAGTTACCAGGGAGGAAATCAGCCCCAGCATTTT.

The J gene is TRBJ2-7, the V gene TRBV15, with a tentative D call TRBD1 (6 bases). Germline assignment: CDR1 LNHNV and CDR2 YYDKDF (reference sequence). The CDR3 is 15 residues long. Trimming removed 0 bases at V and 2 bases at J, with 11 bases between. CDR3 amino acids: CATSRDKGGAYEQYV. The DNA for the CDR3 is TGTGCCACCAGCAGAGATAAAGGGGGTGCCTACGAGCAGTACGTC.

The rearrangement uses TRBV9 and TRBJ1-2, with TRBD1 matching over 8 bases. The CDR3 is 16 residues long. The V gene's germline CDR1 is SGDLS and CDR2 YYNGEE. Trimming took 2 bases from V and 3 from J; bases not matched to a gene: 9. The DNA for the CDR3 is TGTGCCAGCAGCGTCCCCCGGGACAGGAAAGACTATGGCTACACCTTC. This codes for CASSVPRDRKDYGYTF.

The CDR3 region is CASSEHRGLRFYSNQPQHF. Written as DNA, the CDR3 is TGTGCCAGCAGCGAACACAGGGGACTCAGATTCTATAGCAATCAGCCCCAGCATTTT. The chain uses TRBV21-1 and TRBJ1-5; the listed D gene, TRBD1, was not tested against the DNA. TRBV21-1 is a known pseudogene. The CDR3 totals 19 residues.

The chain joins TRBV29-1 to TRBJ1-2, with D unresolved. This CDR3 has 11 amino acids. Germline CDR1 reads SQVTM; CDR2 reads ANQGSEA. Trimming took 7 bases from V and 8 from J, leaving 14 bases between them. CDR3 in DNA: TGCAGCGGCTCAGTAGGAGAGGGCTACACCTTC. Translated: CSGSVGEGYTF.

The chain links TRBV27 to TRBJ1-2, with 8 nucleotides matching TRBD1. J gave up 1 base and V 0 bases, and 4 bases lay outside the gene matches. Per germline, CDR1 MNHEY and CDR2 SMNVEV (reference sequence). The length of the CDR3 is 16 residues. DNA of the CDR3: TGTGCCAGCAGTTTATCAGCAGGGGGCGTTAACTATGGCTACACCTTC. This translates into CASSLSAGGVNYGYTF.

The chain carries TRBV5-4 and TRBJ2-6, with TRBD1 matching 9 bases. V shed 0 bases, J shed 0 bases, and the junction held 4 bases outside the gene matches. The CDR3 totals 18 residues. Germline loops: CDR1 SGHNT, CDR2 YYREEE (reference sequence). This CDR3 reads CASSLVPTGGSGANVLTF. CDR3 in DNA: TGTGCCAGCAGCTTGGTACCGACAGGGGGCTCTGGGGCCAACGTCCTGACTTTC. The variable domain in full, with the rest retrieved from reference TRBV5-4 and TRBJ2-6, is ETGVTQSPTHLIKTRGQQVTLRCSSQSGHNTVSWYQQALGQGPQFIFQYYREEENGRGNFPPRFSGLQFPNYSSELNVNALELDDSALYLCASSLVPTGGSGANVLTFGAGSRLTVL.